Following are 13 T cell receptor beta chains from one sample sequenced in a study of glioma-infiltrating T cells after dendritic cell vaccination. Noted time point: after dendritic cell vaccination, including at tumor progression/relapse. Generated by immunoSEQ multiplex PCR, the TCRdb table keeps only in-frame clones and is missing some. Of about 65,000 clones listed, around nine tenths are singletons. The source material was blood, sampled after dendritic cell vaccination. These receptors came from a human donor with glioblastoma.

This clone was counted a single time. V gene TRBV6-5 combines with J gene TRBJ1-1; unclear D gene. Germline V gives CDR1 MNHEY, CDR2 SVGAGI. Trimming removed 0 bases from V and 1 base from J, with 9 bases in between. The CDR3 spans 15 residues. In DNA, the CDR3 is TGTGCCAGCAGTTACTCGAGGTCGGGGAACACTGAAGCTTTCTTT. Its translation is CASSYSRSGNTEAFF.

The rearrangement links TRBV10-1 to TRBJ2-5, with TRBD1 as a possible D gene (5 bases). CDR3 length equals 15 residues. The ends were cut back, 5 bases at V and 2 bases at J, with 15 bases in the middle. Germline lookup yields CDR1 WNHNN and CDR2 SYGVQD (reference sequence). The CDR3 DNA sequence: TGCGCCAGCAGTAGCCCCAGGGCCATACAAGAGACCCAGTACTTC. Amino acid sequence: CASSSPRAIQETQYF.

This chain joins TRBV9 and TRBJ1-2; D is undetermined. Germline lookup yields CDR1 SGDLS and CDR2 YYNGEE. CDR3 size: 12 residues. With 0 bases removed from V and 8 bases from J, the gap between germline ends came to 8 bases. The CDR3: CASSVGAGGYTF. DNA of the CDR3: TGTGCCAGCAGCGTAGGGGCAGGCGGCTACACCTTC.

This rearrangement joins TRBV27 to TRBJ1-2; perhaps TRBD1 as D (6 bases). Between the trimmed V and J ends, which lost 10 bases and 0 bases, there was a span of 15 bases. The CDR3 has 14 residues. Per germline, CDR1 MNHEY and CDR2 SMNVEV (reference sequence). This chain's CDR3 is CATRAGATNYGYTF. CDR3 bases: TGTGCCACCCGCGCAGGGGCGACTAACTATGGCTACACCTTC.

The chain has TRBV2 and TRBJ1-5; TRBD1 is a possible D gene (5 bases). The CDR3 consists of 17 residues. CDR1 and CDR2 (germline): SNHLY, FYNNEI. V lost 2 bases and J lost 5, with 19 bases in between. CDR3 amino acids: CASSEKVNRWGDQPQHF. CDR3 coding DNA: TGTGCCAGCAGTGAAAAGGTTAACAGGTGGGGGGATCAGCCCCAGCATTTT.

This chain joins TRBV21-1 and TRBJ1-2; TRBD1, the table's D call, was not compared with the DNA. TRBV21-1 is classified as a pseudogene. The CDR3 spans 18 residues. In DNA form, the CDR3 reads TGTGCCAGCAGCGAAAATATGGGACAGGGGGCGGAAGGGTATGGCTACACCTTC. This encodes CASSENMGQGAEGYGYTF.

This clone has more than one count but fewer than ten. The chain links TRBV5-1 to TRBJ2-7, with TRBD1 identical over 7 bases. Germline loops: CDR1 SGHRS, CDR2 YFSETQ. This CDR3 has 14 residues. The V and J ends lost 0 bases and 3 bases, in that order; junction bases with no gene match: 3. The CDR3 loop is CASSLAQGDYEQYF. CDR3 nucleotide sequence: TGCGCCAGCAGCTTGGCCCAGGGGGACTACGAGCAGTACTTC.

This sequence joins TRBV7-2 and TRBJ2-5, with 10 bases lining up with TRBD1. This CDR3 has 15 amino acids. Losses at the gene ends were 2 bases for V and 4 bases for J; bases not matched to a gene: 4. CDR1 is SGHTA and CDR2 is FQGNSA in the germline V gene. This chain's CDR3 is CASSLSGQGLETQYF. Here the CDR3 DNA reads TGTGCCAGCAGCTTATCGGGACAGGGGCTAGAGACCCAGTACTTC.

V usage is TRBV5-6 and J usage is TRBJ1-3, with 7 nucleotides matching TRBD1. Germline values: CDR1 SGHDT, CDR2 YYEEEE. V shed 4 bases, J shed 2 bases, and the junction held 9 bases outside the gene matches. The CDR3 is 16 residues long. CDR3 sequence reads: CASSVRQGRTGNTIYF. For the CDR3, the DNA is TGTGCCAGCAGCGTTCGACAGGGTCGAACTGGAAACACCATATATTTT.

The sample holds a few counts of this clone. V and J are TRBV2 and TRBJ2-4, with a weak D call TRBD1 (5 bases). The CDR3 has 13 amino acids. Looked up from germline, CDR1 is SNHLY and CDR2 is FYNNEI. V was pared by 2 bases and J by 6 bases, with 8 bases between. The CDR3 DNA is TGTGCCAGCAGTGAATACCAGGGAAACATTCAGTACTTC. Translation gives CASSEYQGNIQYF.

This clone was seen more than once but under ten times. The CDR3 DNA reads TGTGCCAGCAGTGAGTCCCTAGTCGTCGACGAGCAGTACTTC. It encodes CASSESLVVDEQYF. The chain combines TRBV6-5 with TRBJ2-7; D is ambiguous. Trimming removed 5 bases at V and 5 bases at J, with 16 bases between. Germline CDR1 is MNHEY and CDR2 is SVGAGI. The CDR3 extends over 14 amino acids.

The rearrangement links TRBV5-1 to TRBJ1-1; D is unclear. Germline CDR1 SGHRS, CDR2 YFSETQ. Trimming removed 0 bases at V and 0 bases at J, with 12 bases between. The CDR3 contains 16 residues. For the CDR3, the DNA is TGCGCCAGCAGCTTGGCCGGAGGGAACTTGAACACTGAAGCTTTCTTT. It encodes CASSLAGGNLNTEAFF.

This clone was recorded only once. The chain joins TRBV27 to TRBJ1-1; 8 bases agree with TRBD1. The CDR3 is made up of 14 amino acids. CDR1 MNHEY and CDR2 SMNVEV come from the germline V gene (reference sequence). Trimming removed 2 bases from V and 6 bases from J; junction bases left unmatched: 5. CDR3 nucleotides: TGTGCCAGCAGTTTACAGGGGGCGATTGCTGAAGCTTTCTTT. Protein: CASSLQGAIAEAFF.